This TCR beta chain was recovered during a study of blood T cell repertoires in COVID-19. The CDR3 consists of 16 residues. Trimming at V came to 1 base and at J to 1 base, leaving 4 bases not matched to a gene. Per germline, CDR1 SGHTA and CDR2 FQGNSA. This clone was seen a handful of times. Data came from immunoSEQ multiplex PCR; TCRdb stores just in-frame clones and leaves some out. The sample shows about 35,000 clones, around 80% of them seen only once. The chain combines TRBV7-2 with TRBJ2-3; 8 nucleotides match TRBD2. The sequence was collected from an elderly man with active or convalescent COVID-19. The sequenced material came from peripheral blood. CDR3 DNA sequence: TGTGCCAGCAGCTTAGGAGCGGGAGTCCGCACAGATACGCAGTATTTT. As protein: CASSLGAGVRTDTQYF.